The rows below give T cell receptor beta chains drawn from one sample of a study of shared clonotypes between healthy human individuals. Generated by immunoSEQ multiplex PCR, the TCRdb table keeps only in-frame clones and is missing some. The sample yields 600,000 to 800,000 clones, 72% seen once. Sequencing was performed on memory CD4+ T cells sorted from blood. These receptors came from a woman under 40 in good health. CDR3s include the opening cysteine and the closing phenylalanine or tryptophan. Fields, in order: D gene, V gene, clone size, J gene, CDR3 DNA, CDR3 protein. A D gene is named only where the DNA matches it firmly. Not every row has a clone size; where given, it reads once, few, many or a size class.

D gene: TRBD2; V gene: TRBV27; clone size: few; J gene: TRBJ2-6; CDR3 DNA: TGTGCCAGCAGTTTAATACGGACTAGCGGGACGGCTGGGGCCAACGTCCTGACTTTC; CDR3 protein: CASSLIRTSGTAGANVLTF
D gene: NA; V gene: TRBV19; clone size: NA; J gene: TRBJ2-3; CDR3 DNA: TGTGCCAGTAGTAAATTACAGGCCCGCACAGATACGCAGTATTTT; CDR3 protein: CASSKLQARTDTQYF
D gene: NA; V gene: TRBV7-9; clone size: NA; J gene: TRBJ2-4; CDR3 DNA: TGTGCCAGCAGCCAGACCAATGGGGGCAACATTCAGTACTTC; CDR3 protein: CASSQTNGGNIQYF
D gene: NA; V gene: TRBV6-5; clone size: once; J gene: TRBJ2-7; CDR3 DNA: TGTGCCACCAACTCTTTCGGCGAGCAGTACTTC; CDR3 protein: CATNSFGEQYF
D gene: NA; V gene: TRBV28; clone size: NA; J gene: TRBJ1-2; CDR3 DNA: TGTGCCAGCGGCCCGGGGGGAAGCGAGGGCTACACCTTC; CDR3 protein: CASGPGGSEGYTF
D gene: TRBD1; V gene: TRBV19; clone size: NA; J gene: TRBJ1-1; CDR3 DNA: TGTGCCAGTAGCCCCTGGACAGGGAACACTGAAGCTTTCTTT; CDR3 protein: CASSPWTGNTEAFF
D gene: NA; V gene: TRBV7-2; clone size: NA; J gene: TRBJ2-1; CDR3 DNA: TGTGCCAGCAGCTTAATTGTGTCTGCGGGTTCCTACAATGAGCAGTTCTTC; CDR3 protein: CASSLIVSAGSYNEQFF
D gene: NA; V gene: TRBV29-1; clone size: NA; J gene: TRBJ2-6; CDR3 DNA: TGCAGCGTTTGGGGGGGCGGGGCCAACGTCCTGACTTTC; CDR3 protein: CSVWGGGANVLTF
D gene: NA; V gene: TRBV29-1; clone size: NA; J gene: TRBJ2-7; CDR3 DNA: TGCAGCGTCGCACACAGGGCCTCAACCTACGAGCAGTACTTC; CDR3 protein: CSVAHRASTYEQYF
D gene: NA; V gene: TRBV5-1; clone size: NA; J gene: TRBJ2-7; CDR3 DNA: TGCGCCAGCAGCTCCGGAGAGGGCTACGAGCAGTACTTC; CDR3 protein: CASSSGEGYEQYF
D gene: NA; V gene: TRBV7-2; clone size: many; J gene: TRBJ2-7; CDR3 DNA: TGTGCCAGCAGCTTAGTGTTGGCTAGCACCGAGCAGTACTTC; CDR3 protein: CASSLVLASTEQYF
D gene: NA; V gene: TRBV25-1; clone size: once; J gene: TRBJ2-7; CDR3 DNA: TGTGCCAGCAGTCAACCCGATCTCAGTTACGAGCAGTACTTC; CDR3 protein: CASSQPDLSYEQYF
D gene: NA; V gene: TRBV28; clone size: NA; J gene: TRBJ2-7; CDR3 DNA: TGTGCCAGCAGCCCTATCGGGGGCGGGAGAATGTACGAGCAGTACTTC; CDR3 protein: CASSPIGGGRMYEQYF
D gene: NA; V gene: TRBV27; clone size: NA; J gene: TRBJ2-5; CDR3 DNA: TGTGCCAGCAGTTCTCGGGGAACCCAAGAGACCCAGTACTTC; CDR3 protein: CASSSRGTQETQYF
D gene: TRBD2; V gene: TRBV6-1; clone size: NA; J gene: TRBJ2-1; CDR3 DNA: TGTGCCAGCAGTGAGGCGGGAGGCCAGTACAATGAGCAGTTCTTC; CDR3 protein: CASSEAGGQYNEQFF
D gene: TRBD1; V gene: TRBV19; clone size: NA; J gene: TRBJ2-3; CDR3 DNA: TGTGCCAGCCGGGGACAGGGAGGTACAGATACGCAGTATTTT; CDR3 protein: CASRGQGGTDTQYF
D gene: NA; V gene: TRBV4-2; clone size: NA; J gene: TRBJ2-3; CDR3 DNA: TGTGCCAGCAGCCAGTTATTGAAGGCCGGGGATACGCAGTATTTT; CDR3 protein: CASSQLLKAGDTQYF
D gene: NA; V gene: TRBV29-1; clone size: NA; J gene: TRBJ2-1; CDR3 DNA: TGCAGCGATAATTTGACCCCCCAAAAAGGCAATGAGCAGTTCTTC; CDR3 protein: CSDNLTPQKGNEQFF
D gene: TRBD2; V gene: TRBV2; clone size: NA; J gene: TRBJ2-3; CDR3 DNA: TGTGCCAGCTGCAGCGGGAGTCTAGATACGCAGTATTTT; CDR3 protein: CASCSGSLDTQYF
D gene: NA; V gene: TRBV5-1; clone size: NA; J gene: TRBJ1-4; CDR3 DNA: TGCGCCAGCAGCTTGGGTCAGGGACCTTGGGAACTGTTTTTT; CDR3 protein: CASSLGQGPWELFF
D gene: NA; V gene: TRBV19; clone size: NA; J gene: TRBJ2-2; CDR3 DNA: TGTGCCAGTAGTAAACAGGGTCCCGGGGAGCTGTTTTTT; CDR3 protein: CASSKQGPGELFF
D gene: TRBD1; V gene: TRBV28; clone size: NA; J gene: TRBJ1-5; CDR3 DNA: TGTGCCAGCAGTTTCACGGACAGGGGCAATCAGCCCCAGCATTTT; CDR3 protein: CASSFTDRGNQPQHF
D gene: TRBD1; V gene: TRBV19; clone size: NA; J gene: TRBJ1-1; CDR3 DNA: TGTGCCAGTAGTATAGGGACAGGGGTCGCGGCTTTCTTT; CDR3 protein: CASSIGTGVAAFF
D gene: NA; V gene: TRBV9; clone size: NA; J gene: TRBJ2-1; CDR3 DNA: TGTGCCAGCAGCGGACGACTCGGGAATGAGCAGTTCTTC; CDR3 protein: CASSGRLGNEQFF
D gene: TRBD2; V gene: TRBV15; clone size: NA; J gene: TRBJ2-1; CDR3 DNA: TGTGCCACCAGCCCGCAGCGGGAGGAATGGGGTTCCTACAATGAGCAGTTCTTC; CDR3 protein: CATSPQREEWGSYNEQFF
D gene: NA; V gene: TRBV19; clone size: once; J gene: TRBJ2-7; CDR3 DNA: TGTGCCAGTAGTCGGACTTCGGGAACCTACGAGCAGTACTTC; CDR3 protein: CASSRTSGTYEQYF
D gene: NA; V gene: TRBV11-2; clone size: NA; J gene: TRBJ2-2; CDR3 DNA: TGTGCCAGCAGCTTAGATAGAAGTACCGGGGAGCTGTTTTTT; CDR3 protein: CASSLDRSTGELFF
D gene: TRBD1; V gene: TRBV2; clone size: once; J gene: TRBJ2-5; CDR3 DNA: TGTGCCAGCAGGGAACAGGGGGCGCCGGAGACCCAGTACTTC; CDR3 protein: CASREQGAPETQYF
D gene: NA; V gene: TRBV2; clone size: NA; J gene: TRBJ1-2; CDR3 DNA: TGTGCCAGCAGTGATGAGCCCCTGGGTGGCTACACCTTC; CDR3 protein: CASSDEPLGGYTF
D gene: TRBD1; V gene: TRBV5-1; clone size: NA; J gene: TRBJ2-2; CDR3 DNA: TGCGCCAGCAGCTCCTATCCGACAGGGGGCGCCCACGGGGAGCTGTTTTTT; CDR3 protein: CASSSYPTGGAHGELFF
D gene: TRBD2; V gene: TRBV11-2; clone size: many; J gene: TRBJ2-2; CDR3 DNA: TGTGCCAGCAGTTCCAGCGGGAGGGGTGGCACCGGGGAGCTGTTTTTT; CDR3 protein: CASSSSGRGGTGELFF
D gene: NA; V gene: TRBV28; clone size: NA; J gene: TRBJ2-3; CDR3 DNA: TGTGCCAGCAGGCGGACCCGACGGCCCACAGATACGCAGTATTTT; CDR3 protein: CASRRTRRPTDTQYF
D gene: TRBD1; V gene: TRBV19; clone size: many; J gene: TRBJ2-5; CDR3 DNA: TGTGCCAGCAGGGACAGGCGACAAGAGACCCAGTACTTC; CDR3 protein: CASRDRRQETQYF
D gene: TRBD2; V gene: TRBV15; clone size: few; J gene: TRBJ2-1; CDR3 DNA: TGTGCCACCAGCAGAGGTCTAGCGGGAGAAATCGAGTTCTTC; CDR3 protein: CATSRGLAGEIEFF
D gene: NA; V gene: TRBV28; clone size: NA; J gene: TRBJ1-5; CDR3 DNA: TGTGCCAGCAGTCCGGGGGTGCCCCAGCATTTT; CDR3 protein: CASSPGVPQHF
D gene: NA; V gene: TRBV28; clone size: NA; J gene: TRBJ2-7; CDR3 DNA: TGTGCCAGCAGCCAACCCCCCACCGGCGAGCAGTACTTC; CDR3 protein: CASSQPPTGEQYF
D gene: TRBD1; V gene: TRBV2; clone size: many; J gene: TRBJ1-6; CDR3 DNA: TGTGCCAGCGGAGGACAGGGTTCACCCCTCCACTTT; CDR3 protein: CASGGQGSPLHF
D gene: NA; V gene: TRBV15; clone size: NA; J gene: TRBJ2-7; CDR3 DNA: TGTGCCACCAGCAGGTCCACACGGACCTTATACGAGCAGTACTTC; CDR3 protein: CATSRSTRTLYEQYF
D gene: NA; V gene: TRBV30; clone size: NA; J gene: TRBJ1-3; CDR3 DNA: TGTGCCTGGGATCCAGGGCTCAACACCATATATTTT; CDR3 protein: CAWDPGLNTIYF
D gene: TRBD2; V gene: TRBV28; clone size: NA; J gene: TRBJ2-3; CDR3 DNA: TGTGCCAGCAGTTCCCCCGCGGGGGGCGCAACAGATACGCAGTATTTT; CDR3 protein: CASSSPAGGATDTQYF
D gene: TRBD2; V gene: TRBV7-8; clone size: few; J gene: TRBJ2-4; CDR3 DNA: TGTGCCAGCAGCCAAGGAATAGCGGGAGGTTCCAAAAACATTCAGTACTTC; CDR3 protein: CASSQGIAGGSKNIQYF
D gene: NA; V gene: TRBV7-2; clone size: once; J gene: TRBJ1-1; CDR3 DNA: TGTGCCAGCAGCTTAGGTCGGCGCCGAGCGGGCACTGAAGCTTTCTTT; CDR3 protein: CASSLGRRRAGTEAFF
D gene: NA; V gene: TRBV5-1; clone size: NA; J gene: TRBJ2-5; CDR3 DNA: TGCGCCAGCAGCTTACAGGGTTCTCAAGAGACCCAGTACTTC; CDR3 protein: CASSLQGSQETQYF
D gene: NA; V gene: TRBV6-4; clone size: NA; J gene: TRBJ1-2; CDR3 DNA: TGTGCCAGCAGTGACGGCAAACAGGGACATGGCTACACCTTC; CDR3 protein: CASSDGKQGHGYTF
D gene: NA; V gene: TRBV28; clone size: NA; J gene: TRBJ1-1; CDR3 DNA: TGTGCCAGCACTAGGCCCTACCAGAACACTGAAGCTTTCTTT; CDR3 protein: CASTRPYQNTEAFF
D gene: NA; V gene: TRBV7-2; clone size: many; J gene: TRBJ2-1; CDR3 DNA: TGTGCCAGCAGAGGACATGAGCCCTACAATGAGCAGTTCTTC; CDR3 protein: CASRGHEPYNEQFF
D gene: NA; V gene: TRBV28; clone size: NA; J gene: TRBJ2-5; CDR3 DNA: TGTGCCAGCACTCACCAAACGGGGTTAAAGACCCAGTACTTC; CDR3 protein: CASTHQTGLKTQYF
D gene: NA; V gene: TRBV27; clone size: NA; J gene: TRBJ2-7; CDR3 DNA: TGTGCCAGCAGTTTACTGCTATTGGGTTCCGAGCAGTACTTC; CDR3 protein: CASSLLLLGSEQYF
D gene: TRBD1; V gene: TRBV15; clone size: NA; J gene: TRBJ2-7; CDR3 DNA: TGTGCCACCAGCAGGACCGGGACAGGGGCTTACGAGCAGTACTTC; CDR3 protein: CATSRTGTGAYEQYF
D gene: TRBD2; V gene: TRBV11-3; clone size: NA; J gene: TRBJ2-2; CDR3 DNA: TGTGCCAGCAGCTTGGTAGCGGGAGGATCCACCGGGGAGCTGTTTTTT; CDR3 protein: CASSLVAGGSTGELFF
D gene: NA; V gene: TRBV10-3; clone size: NA; J gene: TRBJ1-2; CDR3 DNA: TGTGCCATCAGTGAGGGCACTGCCAGCTATGGCTACACCTTC; CDR3 protein: CAISEGTASYGYTF
D gene: NA; V gene: TRBV28; clone size: NA; J gene: TRBJ1-2; CDR3 DNA: TGTGCCAGCAGTTTTTCCGCTAACTATGGCTACACCTTC; CDR3 protein: CASSFSANYGYTF
D gene: NA; V gene: TRBV10-3; clone size: NA; J gene: TRBJ1-1; CDR3 DNA: TGTGCCATCAGCTCAAACGGGAGGAACACTGAAGCTTTCTTT; CDR3 protein: CAISSNGRNTEAFF
D gene: NA; V gene: TRBV6-1; clone size: NA; J gene: TRBJ2-1; CDR3 DNA: TGTGCCAGCAGTGAAGCCCTAACCCCACGGGGAATTCCGTACAATGAGCAGTTCTTC; CDR3 protein: CASSEALTPRGIPYNEQFF